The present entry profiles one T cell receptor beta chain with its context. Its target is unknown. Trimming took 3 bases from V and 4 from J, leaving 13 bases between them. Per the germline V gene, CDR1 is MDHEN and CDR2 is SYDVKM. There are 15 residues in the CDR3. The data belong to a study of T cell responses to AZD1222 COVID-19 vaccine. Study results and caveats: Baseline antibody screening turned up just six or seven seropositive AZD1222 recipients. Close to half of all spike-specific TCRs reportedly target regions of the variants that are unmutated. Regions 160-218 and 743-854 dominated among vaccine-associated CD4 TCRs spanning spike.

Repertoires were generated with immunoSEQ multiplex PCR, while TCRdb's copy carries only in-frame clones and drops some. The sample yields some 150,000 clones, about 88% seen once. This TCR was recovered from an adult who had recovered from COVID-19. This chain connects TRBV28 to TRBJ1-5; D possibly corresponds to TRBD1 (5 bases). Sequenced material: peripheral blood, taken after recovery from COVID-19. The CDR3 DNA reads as TGTGCCAGCAGTTTCCTGAGAGGGGTAAATCAGCCCCAGCATTTT. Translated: CASSFLRGVNQPQHF.